This T cell receptor beta chain was documented in a study of CD8 T cells in Susac syndrome. Findings and limits, study-wide: The authors acknowledged that the study's TCR sequencing and HLA analysis involved relatively few individuals.

This clonotype was counted once. The target antigen is unknown. The V gene lost 0 bases and the J gene lost 8 bases, with 14 bases spanning the gap. Germline values: CDR1 DFQATT, CDR2 SNEGSKA (reference sequence). This CDR3 comprises 15 residues. CD8+ and CD4+ T cells from blood underwent TCR beta sequencing, which was carried out in a high-throughput format. TEMRA cells were enriched by FACS, and CD4+ and CD8+ T cells were negatively isolated. RNA totalling about 0.45 to 1 ug underwent reverse transcription with random hexamers. immunoSEQ multiplex PCR amplified TCR beta CDR3 across 54 Vbeta, 13 Jbeta. TCRdb processed the immunoSEQ multiplex PCR reads anew with MiXCR; each CDR3 protein has one entry. The repertoire consists of about 430,000 distinct CDR3 sequences, with roughly 85% occurring once and the leading ten covering under 0.15%.

Input material: CD8+ T cells from PBMCs. The clonotype comes from a human donor with multiple sclerosis. V gene TRBV20-1 combines with J gene TRBJ1-6, with D unresolved. DNA of the CDR3: TGCAGTGCTAGAGATCTCGGACGGGAGTATTCACCCCTCCACTTT. Its protein product is CSARDLGREYSPLHF.